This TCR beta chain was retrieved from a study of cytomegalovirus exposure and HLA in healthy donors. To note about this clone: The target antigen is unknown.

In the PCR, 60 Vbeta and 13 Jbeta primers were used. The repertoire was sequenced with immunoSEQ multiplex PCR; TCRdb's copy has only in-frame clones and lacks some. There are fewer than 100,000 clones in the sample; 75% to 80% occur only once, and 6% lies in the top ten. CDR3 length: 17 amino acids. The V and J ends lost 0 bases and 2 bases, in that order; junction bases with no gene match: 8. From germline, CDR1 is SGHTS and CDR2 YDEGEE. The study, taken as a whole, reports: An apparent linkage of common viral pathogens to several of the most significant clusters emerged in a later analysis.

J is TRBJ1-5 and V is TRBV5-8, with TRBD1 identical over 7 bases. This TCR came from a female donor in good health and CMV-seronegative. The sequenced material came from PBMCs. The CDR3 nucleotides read TGTGCCAGCAGCTTGGGAGTCGGACAGGCCCGCAATCAGCCCCAGCATTTT. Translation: CASSLGVGQARNQPQHF.